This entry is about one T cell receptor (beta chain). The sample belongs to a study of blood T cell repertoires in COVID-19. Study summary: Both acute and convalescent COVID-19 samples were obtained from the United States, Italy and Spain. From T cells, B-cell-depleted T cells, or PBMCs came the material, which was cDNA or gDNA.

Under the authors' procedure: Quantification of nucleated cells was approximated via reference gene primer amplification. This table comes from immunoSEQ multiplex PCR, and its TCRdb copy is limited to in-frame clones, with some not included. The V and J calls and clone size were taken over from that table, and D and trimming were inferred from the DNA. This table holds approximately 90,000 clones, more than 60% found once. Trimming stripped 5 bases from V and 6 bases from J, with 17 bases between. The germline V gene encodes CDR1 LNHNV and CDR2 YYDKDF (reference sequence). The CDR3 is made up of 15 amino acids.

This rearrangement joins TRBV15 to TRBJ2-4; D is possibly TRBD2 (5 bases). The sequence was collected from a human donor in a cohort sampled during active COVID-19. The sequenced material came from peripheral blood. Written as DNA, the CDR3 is TGTGCCACCAGCCCCGGCGGTCTAGCAAGAAACATTCAGTACTTC. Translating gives CATSPGGLARNIQYF.